One and the same sample provided the 30 T cell receptor beta chains below, sequenced in a study of OX40 agonist ivuxolimab in advanced cancers. Profiled with immunoSEQ multiplex PCR; TCRdb holds only in-frame clones, not every one. There are approximately 80,000 clones in the sample; about 90% occur only once, and 0.33% lies in the top ten. Material: CD4+ or CD8+ T cells sorted from blood, obtained in a trial of the OX40 agonist ivuxolimab. The origin of the receptors is an adult with an advanced solid tumor such as melanoma, head and neck, liver or kidney cancer.

CDR3 sequence: CASSEGRTVNTEAFF. The CDR3 DNA sequence: TGTGCCAGCAGTGAGGGGAGGACCGTGAACACTGAAGCTTTCTTT. The chain couples TRBV2 to TRBJ1-1; unclear D gene. The CDR3 is made up of 15 amino acids. Germline CDR1 is SNHLY and CDR2 is FYNNEI. V lost 3 bases and J 0 bases, leaving 11 bases between the germline ends.

The chain has TRBV18 and TRBJ2-1, with 10 positions matching TRBD1. Germline V lookup: CDR1 KGHSH, CDR2 LQKENI. With V trimmed by 3 bases and J by 1 base, 3 bases remained unmatched. The CDR3 has 16 residues. CDR3: CASSPRQGASYNEQFF. CDR3 in DNA: TGTGCCAGCTCACCCAGACAGGGGGCTTCCTACAATGAGCAGTTCTTC.

Only one count was recorded for this clone. This chain joins TRBV28 and TRBJ1-1; no clear D gene. Looked up from germline, CDR1 is MDHEN and CDR2 is SYDVKM. This CDR3 region has 14 residues. V was trimmed by 3 bases and J by 0 bases, leaving 8 bases between them. The CDR3 loop reads CASSLEVMNTEAFF. The CDR3 DNA is TGTGCCAGCAGTTTGGAGGTTATGAACACTGAAGCTTTCTTT.

V gene TRBV11-3 combines with J gene TRBJ2-5, with 8 positions matching TRBD1. Trimming removed 1 base from V and 1 base from J; junction bases left unmatched: 5. This CDR3 is 16 amino acids long. Germline CDR1 reads SGHNT; CDR2 reads YENEEA. This chain's CDR3 is CASSLGQGLVQETQYF. The CDR3 DNA is TGTGCCAGCAGCTTAGGACAGGGGCTGGTCCAAGAGACCCAGTACTTC. The entire variable domain, with the rest obtained from reference TRBV11-3 and TRBJ2-5, is as follows: EAGVVQSPRYKIIEKKQPVAFWCNPISGHNTLYWYLQNLGQGPELLIRYENEEAVDDSQLPKDRFSAERLKGVDSTLKIQPAELGDSAVYLCASSLGQGLVQETQYFGPGTRLLVL.

V is TRBV10-1 and J is TRBJ2-7; TRBD2 might be the D (5 bases). The V gene's germline CDR1 is WNHNN and CDR2 SYGVQD (reference sequence). The CDR3 runs 13 residues. Trimming removed 5 bases at V and 2 bases at J, with 10 bases between. As DNA, the CDR3 is TGCGCCAGCAGTCGGGAAAAAACCTACGAGCAGTACTTC. The encoded protein is CASSREKTYEQYF.

This clone was detected once. This sequence joins TRBV2 and TRBJ1-2; D is possibly TRBD1 (6 bases). The CDR3 loop spans 16 amino acids. Germline loops: CDR1 SNHLY, CDR2 FYNNEI. Trimming removed 3 bases from V and 6 bases from J, with 20 bases in between. In DNA, the CDR3 is TGTGCCAGCAGTGACGGTGGACACAGGGAAAACAATGGCTACACCTTC. Encoded protein: CASSDGGHRENNGYTF.

Written as DNA, the CDR3 is TGCAGCGTCTGGACAGGGGTCTATAATTCACCCCTCCACTTT. It translates to CSVWTGVYNSPLHF. The chain joins TRBV29-1 to TRBJ1-6, with 9 bases fitting TRBD1. Germline V gene lookup returns CDR1 SQVTM and CDR2 ANQGSEA. V was clipped by 6 bases and J by 3 bases; unmatched bases: 3. The CDR3 covers 14 residues.

The chain combines TRBV12-5 with TRBJ2-2; maybe TRBD2 (6 bases). The CDR3 length is 17 residues. Germline V gives CDR1 LGHNT, CDR2 FRNRAP. V was cut by 2 bases and J by 5 bases, with 18 bases left in between. In DNA, the CDR3 is TGTGCTAGTGGTTTGCCTTTCGGAGGGTCACTGACCGGGGAGCTGTTTTTT. Translating it yields CASGLPFGGSLTGELFF.

J is TRBJ2-5 and V is TRBV5-4, with TRBD2 matching 14 bases. The V and J ends lost 0 bases and 4 bases, in that order; junction bases with no gene match: 5. The germline gives CDR1 SGHNT, CDR2 YYREEE (reference sequence). CDR3 size: 17 residues. CDR3 protein: CASSLGTSGGSRETQYF. The CDR3 DNA sequence: TGTGCCAGCAGCTTGGGGACTAGCGGGGGGTCCAGAGAGACCCAGTACTTC.

The chain carries TRBV15 and TRBJ2-3; 11 bases match TRBD2. Germline assignment: CDR1 LNHNV and CDR2 YYDKDF (reference sequence). This CDR3 is 17 amino acids long. V dropped 1 base and J dropped 3; count of bases not matched to a gene: 6. CDR3 amino acids: CATSRGLAGGLTDTQYF. The CDR3 DNA sequence: TGTGCCACCAGCAGAGGGTTAGCGGGGGGGCTAACAGATACGCAGTATTTT.

This chain joins TRBV5-1 and TRBJ2-1; 7 nucleotides align to TRBD1. The CDR3 totals 15 residues. The germline CDR1 and CDR2 sequences are SGHRS and YFSETQ. The trim removed 2 bases at V and 5 bases at J, leaving 7 bases unmatched. CDR3 in amino acids: CASSFTGVKDNEQFF. CDR3 sequence (DNA): TGCGCCAGCAGCTTCACAGGGGTTAAAGACAATGAGCAGTTCTTC. Supplemented by reference TRBV5-1 and TRBJ2-1, the full variable domain reads KAGVTQTPRYLIKTRGQQVTLSCSPISGHRSVSWYQQTPGQGLQFLFEYFSETQRNKGNFPGRFSGRQFSNSRSEMNVSTLELGDSALYLCASSFTGVKDNEQFFGPGTRLTVL.

J is TRBJ2-4 and V is TRBV10-3; unclear D gene. The V gene's germline CDR1 is ENHRY and CDR2 SYGVKD. There are 14 residues in the CDR3. Trimming shortened V by 3 bases and J by 0 bases, and 6 bases separated the two germline ends. The DNA for the CDR3 is TGTGCCATCAGTGATCCCCTAGCCAAAAACATTCAGTACTTC. This codes for CAISDPLAKNIQYF.

The chain has TRBV2 and TRBJ2-7; D is uncertain. CDR3 length: 11 amino acids. Germline CDR1 reads SNHLY; CDR2 reads FYNNEI. Trimming took 7 bases from V and 7 from J, leaving 11 bases between them. The CDR3 here is CASNQVGEQYV. The DNA of the CDR3 is TGTGCCAGCAATCAGGTGGGAGAGCAGTACGTC.

The genes are TRBV19 and TRBJ1-1, with D possibly matching TRBD1 (6 bases). CDR3 length equals 13 residues. The germline gives CDR1 LNHDA, CDR2 SQIVND (reference sequence). V lost 4 bases, J lost 9 bases, and 15 bases lay in between. CDR3 DNA sequence: TGTGCCAGTAGTACTACAGGGAGGAGAAAAGCTTTCTTT. It codes for CASSTTGRRKAFF.

V and J are TRBV7-9 and TRBJ1-4; D call uncertain. This CDR3 has 12 residues. In germline, CDR1 is SEHNR, CDR2 FQNEAQ (reference sequence). The V end lost 1 base, the J end lost 6 bases, and 3 bases lay between the germline ends. CDR3 nucleotide sequence: TGTGCCAGCAGCTTAGTTGATGAAAAACTGTTTTTT. This sequence encodes CASSLVDEKLFF.

The rearrangement links TRBV29-1 to TRBJ2-7; 9 bases agree with TRBD2. The germline gives CDR1 SQVTM, CDR2 ANQGSEA. The CDR3 is 13 amino acids. The V segment lost 6 bases and the J segment 3 bases; nucleotides outside the gene matches: 6. The CDR3 loop is CSVARGGDYEQYF. The DNA for the CDR3 is TGCAGCGTGGCTCGCGGGGGGGACTACGAGCAGTACTTC.

The chain has TRBV5-1 and TRBJ2-1, with TRBD2 matching over 14 bases. V gave up 4 bases and J gave up 0 bases; unmatched junction bases: 9. CDR1 SGHRS and CDR2 YFSETQ come from the germline V gene. The CDR3 runs 19 residues. CDR3 nucleotides: TGCGCCAGCAGCAGGACTAGCGGGGGGACCCGAAGCTCCTACAATGAGCAGTTCTTC. This translates into CASSRTSGGTRSSYNEQFF.

The chain recombines TRBV5-1 with TRBJ2-1; 10 nucleotides match TRBD2. V gave up 1 base and J gave up 4 bases; unmatched junction bases: 5. The CDR3 loop spans 16 amino acids. The germline V gene encodes CDR1 SGHRS and CDR2 YFSETQ. CDR3 residues: CASSLRLAGAYNEQFF. The CDR3 nucleotides are TGCGCCAGCAGCTTGCGCCTAGCGGGGGCATACAATGAGCAGTTCTTC.

The chain couples TRBV5-4 to TRBJ2-1; perhaps TRBD1 as D (6 bases). Germline loops: CDR1 SGHNT, CDR2 YYREEE (reference sequence). The germline V and J ends were trimmed by 3 bases and 5 bases, with 9 bases remaining between them. The CDR3 has 13 residues. The CDR3 spells CASSSGQHNEQFF. For the CDR3, the DNA is TGTGCCAGCAGCTCCGGACAGCACAATGAGCAGTTCTTC.

This clone was observed once. The chain couples TRBV7-2 to TRBJ1-5; perhaps TRBD1 as D (6 bases). V dropped 3 bases and J dropped 1 base, with 10 bases sitting between them. From germline, CDR1 is SGHTA and CDR2 FQGNSA. The CDR3 extends over 15 amino acids. Written as DNA, the CDR3 is TGTGCCAGCAGCTTGGACAGTGCGAGCAATCAGCCCCAGCATTTT. This translates into CASSLDSASNQPQHF.

In nucleotides, the CDR3 is TGTGCCAGCAGCCACAGGGTAACTCTTGGCTACACCTTC. Protein sequence: CASSHRVTLGYTF. The rearrangement links TRBV27 to TRBJ1-2, with a possible D match to TRBD1 (6 bases). CDR3 length: 13 residues. Between the trimmed V and J ends, which lost 6 bases and 7 bases, there was a span of 15 bases. CDR1 and CDR2 (germline): MNHEY, SMNVEV (reference sequence).

The chain is built from TRBV6-6 and TRBJ2-5, with D possibly TRBD2 on 5 matching bases. The germline V gene encodes CDR1 MNHNY and CDR2 SVGAGI (reference sequence). The germline V and J ends were trimmed by 6 bases and 1 base, with 6 bases remaining between them. The CDR3 loop spans 12 amino acids. The CDR3 coding sequence is TGTGCCAGCAGGGGGAGCCAAGAGACCCAGTACTTC. Translation: CASRGSQETQYF.

The V and J genes are TRBV5-1 and TRBJ1-1; no clear D gene. The CDR3 consists of 17 residues. Trimming removed 0 bases from V and 0 bases from J, with 15 bases in between. Germline CDR1 SGHRS, CDR2 YFSETQ. In DNA, the CDR3 is TGCGCCAGCAGCTTGGGGAGGGTGGCCTACATGAACACTGAAGCTTTCTTT. It encodes CASSLGRVAYMNTEAFF.

The chain couples TRBV7-9 to TRBJ1-1; D is unresolved. The V gene's germline CDR1 is SEHNR and CDR2 FQNEAQ (reference sequence). V dropped 2 bases and J dropped 1 base, with 5 bases sitting between them. This CDR3 contains 13 residues. The CDR3 reads CASSLKENTEAFF. CDR3 nucleotides: TGTGCCAGCAGCTTAAAAGAGAACACTGAAGCTTTCTTT.

The J gene is TRBJ2-2, the V gene TRBV10-1; 8 positions match TRBD1. This CDR3 is built from 15 residues. Germline V gene lookup returns CDR1 WNHNN and CDR2 SYGVQD (reference sequence). V lost 4 bases to trimming and J lost 5 bases; unmatched junction nucleotides: 6. The CDR3 DNA follows: TGCGCCAGCAGTGGACAGGGGACCGCAACCGGGGAGCTGTTTTTT. Its translation: CASSGQGTATGELFF.

The chain is built from TRBV2 and TRBJ2-2; D gene unclear. In germline, CDR1 is SNHLY, CDR2 FYNNEI. This CDR3 contains 11 residues. Trimming removed 6 bases from V and 7 bases from J, with 6 bases in between. The CDR3 sequence: CASRAVGELFF. The DNA of the CDR3 is TGTGCCAGCAGGGCGGTCGGGGAGCTGTTTTTT.

The chain uses TRBV6-1 and TRBJ2-1; 9 nucleotides agree with TRBD1. Looked up from germline, CDR1 is MNHNS and CDR2 is SASEGT. V shed 6 bases and J 6 bases; nucleotides not matched to a gene: 3. The CDR3 is 13 residues long. CDR3 residues: CASRRDRANEQFF. The CDR3 DNA sequence: TGTGCCAGCAGACGGGACAGGGCCAATGAGCAGTTCTTC.

This rearrangement joins TRBV6-5 to TRBJ2-7; D remains ambiguous. V was cut by 3 bases and J by 4 bases, with 7 bases left in between. The CDR3 consists of 12 residues. Germline lookup yields CDR1 MNHEY and CDR2 SVGAGI. The DNA of the CDR3 is TGTGCCAGCAGTTATTACGGATACGAGCAGTACGTC. The encoded protein is CASSYYGYEQYV.

This chain uses TRBV6-5 with TRBJ1-2, with 9 bases that match TRBD1. V was clipped by 6 bases and J by 2 bases; unmatched bases: 7. The germline V gene encodes CDR1 MNHEY and CDR2 SVGAGI. This CDR3 region has 15 residues. The CDR3 loop reads CASSTGTGRNYGYTF. As DNA, the CDR3 is TGTGCCAGCAGCACCGGGACAGGGAGGAACTATGGCTACACCTTC.

In this sample, this clone turned up once. CDR3 coding DNA: TGTGCCAGCAGTTCTCGTACAGGGGACGCTTTCTTT. It is translated as CASSSRTGDAFF. The chain couples TRBV6-5 to TRBJ1-1, with TRBD1 matching 7 bases. V was clipped by 4 bases and J by 11 bases; unmatched bases: 7. The CDR3 sequence is 12 residues long. Germline V CDR1 and CDR2: MNHEY, SVGAGI.